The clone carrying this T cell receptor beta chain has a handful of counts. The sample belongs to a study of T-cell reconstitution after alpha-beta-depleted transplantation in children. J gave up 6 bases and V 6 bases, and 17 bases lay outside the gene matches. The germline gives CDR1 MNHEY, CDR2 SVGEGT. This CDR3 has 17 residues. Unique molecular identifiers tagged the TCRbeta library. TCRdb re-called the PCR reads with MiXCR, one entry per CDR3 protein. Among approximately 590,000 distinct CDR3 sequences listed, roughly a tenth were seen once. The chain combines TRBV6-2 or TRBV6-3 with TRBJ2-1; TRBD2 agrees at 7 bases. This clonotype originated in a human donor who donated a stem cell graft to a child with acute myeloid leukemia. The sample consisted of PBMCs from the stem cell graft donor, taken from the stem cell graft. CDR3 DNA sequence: TGTGCCAGCAGGACCGGGGGGAGTAGCCCACTTGGCAATGAGCAGTTCTTC. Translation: CASRTGGSSPLGNEQFF.